The 25 T cell receptor beta chains presented below share a single source sample, sequenced in a study of pediatric ulcerative colitis. Sequenced by immunoSEQ multiplex PCR; TCRdb stores in-frame clones only, minus some. The data contain some 25,000 clones, 55% to 75% of them singletons. Rectal tissue came from one to two pinch biopsies taken at colonoscopy. The sequenced material came from gut tissue. All receptors derive from a boy aged 5-17 years with severe ulcerative colitis.

As regards this clone: Other DNA variants within this sample encode the same CDR3. This sequence joins TRBV4-3 and TRBJ2-1; no definite D call. The CDR3 is made up of 15 amino acids. Between the trimmed V and J ends, which lost 0 bases and 2 bases, there was a span of 8 bases. CDR1 LGHNA and CDR2 YSLEER come from the germline V gene. CDR3 region: CASSQDPTTYNEQFF. Written as DNA, the CDR3 is TGCGCCAGCAGCCAAGATCCTACCACCTACAATGAGCAGTTCTTC.

The chain joins TRBV18 to TRBJ2-1; no clear D gene. The CDR3 has 16 amino acids. Per germline, CDR1 KGHSH and CDR2 LQKENI. V lost 1 base and J lost 5, with 15 bases in between. CDR3 in DNA: TGTGCCAGCTCACCACGGCAGACAAACCTTGACAATGAGCAGTTCTTC. Translated: CASSPRQTNLDNEQFF.

The genes are TRBV29-1 and TRBJ2-5, with TRBD2 identical over 9 bases. V lost 6 bases, J lost 2 bases, and 13 bases stayed unmatched. Germline loops: CDR1 SQVTM, CDR2 ANQGSEA. The CDR3 covers 16 residues. The CDR3 loop reads CSVGWRGLAGQETQYF. CDR3 coding DNA: TGCAGCGTCGGATGGAGGGGACTAGCAGGACAAGAGACCCAGTACTTC.

This clone has a single count. This rearrangement joins TRBV29-1 to TRBJ2-3, with TRBD2 matching over 11 bases. Trimming cost V 3 bases and J 1 base; bases outside gene matches: 6. CDR3 size: 16 residues. The germline V gene encodes CDR1 SQVTM and CDR2 ANQGSEA. This CDR3 is CSVEVAGGLGTDTQYF. Here the CDR3 DNA reads TGCAGCGTTGAGGTAGCGGGAGGGCTCGGCACAGATACGCAGTATTTT.

This clone is classed as medium-sized. The chain links TRBV5-6 to TRBJ1-2; 9 nucleotides align to TRBD1. V shed 3 bases and J 3 bases; nucleotides not matched to a gene: 6. The CDR3 covers 15 residues. CDR1 SGHDT and CDR2 YYEEEE come from the germline V gene. The CDR3 nucleotides are TGTGCCAGCAGCTCCACAGGGGGCGGATACTATGGCTACACCTTC. Residues: CASSSTGGGYYGYTF.

J is TRBJ2-3 and V is TRBV5-1; D remains unclear. The V gene lost 1 base and the J gene lost 0 bases, with 9 bases spanning the gap. Germline lookup yields CDR1 SGHRS and CDR2 YFSETQ. This CDR3 has 15 amino acids. The CDR3 reads CASSLTLSSTDTQYF. The CDR3 DNA follows: TGCGCCAGCAGCTTGACCCTATCTAGCACAGATACGCAGTATTTT.

This clone was counted once. The chain carries TRBV6-5 and TRBJ2-7; TRBD2 matches at 7 bases. The CDR3 runs 13 residues. CDR1 and CDR2 from the germline V gene are MNHEY and SVGAGI. Trimming removed 5 bases from V and 2 bases from J; junction bases left unmatched: 3. Here the CDR3 reads CASSRAGAYEQYF. For the CDR3, the DNA is TGTGCCAGCAGTCGGGCGGGAGCCTACGAGCAGTACTTC.

This chain uses TRBV28 with TRBJ1-1, with TRBD1 as a possible D gene (5 bases). V gave up 3 bases and J gave up 4 bases, with 12 bases separating them. Germline V lookup: CDR1 MDHEN, CDR2 SYDVKM. This CDR3 is 14 amino acids long. The DNA of the CDR3 is TGTGCCAGCAGTTTTAGGGGCCAAGGCACTGAAGCTTTCTTT. The encoded protein is CASSFRGQGTEAFF.

This chain joins TRBV23-1 and TRBJ2-6; D is uncertain. TRBV23-1 is an open reading frame, and its role is uncertain. Trimming took 5 bases from V and 3 from J, leaving 8 bases between them. This CDR3 region has 14 residues. CDR3 sequence reads: CASSRSGGANVLTF. For the CDR3, the DNA is TGCGCCAGCAGTAGGTCGGGTGGGGCCAACGTCCTGACTTTC.

The chain is built from TRBV6-1 and TRBJ2-1, with 9 bases fitting TRBD1. CDR1 MNHNS and CDR2 SASEGT come from the germline V gene. This CDR3 comprises 16 residues. J lost 3 bases, V lost 2 bases, and 5 bases had no gene match. CDR3 region: CASSERGQGLYNEQFF. The CDR3 DNA reads TGTGCCAGCAGTGAAAGGGGACAGGGCCTCTACAATGAGCAGTTCTTC.

This clone was picked up one time. The rearrangement uses TRBV6-5 and TRBJ1-4, with 8 positions matching TRBD1. Germline V lookup: CDR1 MNHEY, CDR2 SVGAGI. The CDR3 totals 15 residues. Trimming at V came to 2 bases and at J to 8 bases, leaving 7 bases not matched to a gene. CDR3 sequence: CASSYVPGGLEKLFF. The CDR3 coding sequence is TGTGCCAGCAGTTACGTCCCAGGGGGCTTGGAAAAACTGTTTTTT.

The genes are TRBV7-2 and TRBJ2-3; 9 bases match TRBD2. CDR3 length equals 16 residues. V shed 1 base, J shed 1 base, and the junction held 3 bases outside the gene matches. The V gene's germline CDR1 is SGHTA and CDR2 FQGNSA. CDR3 sequence (DNA): TGTGCCAGCAGCTTAGTGGTAGCGGGAGGCACAGATACGCAGTATTTT. Amino acid sequence: CASSLVVAGGTDTQYF.

The J gene is TRBJ2-7, the V gene TRBV6-1; D not certain. This CDR3 is built from 12 residues. CDR1 is MNHNS, CDR2 SASEGT, per germline. V lost 5 bases and J 4 bases, leaving 9 bases between the germline ends. CDR3 bases: TGTGCCAGCAGTTTCGGCTCTTACGAGCAGTACTTC. Translation gives CASSFGSYEQYF.

The chain has TRBV5-1 and TRBJ1-1; D remains ambiguous. Germline V lookup: CDR1 SGHRS, CDR2 YFSETQ. The length of the CDR3 is 15 residues. The V gene lost 1 base and the J gene lost 1 base, with 11 bases spanning the gap. Written as DNA, the CDR3 is TGCGCCAGCAGCTTGAGGAAGGCGGAGAACACTGAAGCTTTCTTT. It specifies CASSLRKAENTEAFF.

The chain couples TRBV7-2 to TRBJ2-7; the match to TRBD2 covers 10 bases. Germline assignment: CDR1 SGHTA and CDR2 FQGNSA. Germline trimming cut 5 bases from V and 6 bases from J; bases unmatched to any gene: 13. This CDR3 region has 16 residues. This CDR3 is CASSPPRASGSFEQYF. In DNA form, the CDR3 reads TGTGCCAGCAGCCCACCGAGGGCTAGCGGGAGTTTCGAGCAGTACTTC.

V gene TRBV5-6 combines with J gene TRBJ2-7; 11 bases are shared with TRBD2. Germline assignment: CDR1 SGHDT and CDR2 YYEEEE. There are 15 residues in the CDR3. Trimming took 2 bases from V and 0 from J; bases not matched to a gene: 1. This chain's CDR3 is CASSFLAGGSYEQYF. CDR3 DNA: TGTGCCAGCAGCTTCCTAGCGGGAGGCTCCTACGAGCAGTACTTC.

This clone was detected a few times. This chain uses TRBV4-2 with TRBJ1-2; D is undetermined. The germline CDR1 and CDR2 sequences are LGHNA and YNFKEQ. The V end was cut by 0 bases, the J end by 2 bases, with 10 bases between. CDR3 size: 15 residues. The CDR3 reads CASSQDLGGNYGYTF. CDR3 nucleotide sequence: TGTGCCAGCAGCCAAGATCTAGGAGGCAACTATGGCTACACCTTC.

The chain carries TRBV2 and TRBJ2-5; TRBD2 matches at 15 bases. The ends lost 7 bases at V and 5 bases at J; junction bases unmatched: 5. This CDR3 has 15 amino acids. CDR1 SNHLY and CDR2 FYNNEI come from the germline V gene. As DNA, the CDR3 is TGTGCCAGCATACTGGGACTAGCGGGAGGTGAGACCCAGTACTTC. It yields the protein CASILGLAGGETQYF.

Remarks on this clone: The same CDR3 is also encoded by other DNA sequences in this sample. This chain links TRBV9 with TRBJ2-1; 9 nucleotides agree with TRBD2. This CDR3 has 16 amino acids. Unmatched junction bases numbered 8, after V lost 0 bases and J lost 7 bases. The germline V gene has CDR1 SGDLS and CDR2 YYNGEE. The CDR3 nucleotides read TGTGCCAGCAGCGTAGCGGGGCGGGAGGGTAGGAATGAGCAGTTCTTC. Translating gives CASSVAGREGRNEQFF.

DNA for the CDR3: TGCGCCAGCAGCTTTGAGGGGGCCTACGAGCAGTACTTC. It yields the protein CASSFEGAYEQYF. The rearrangement joins TRBV5-1 to TRBJ2-7, with TRBD1 as a possible D gene (6 bases). This CDR3 spans 13 amino acids. Germline CDR1 is SGHRS and CDR2 is YFSETQ. V shed 2 bases and J shed 2 bases, with 8 bases lying between them. Full variable domain (rest looked up from reference TRBV5-1 and TRBJ2-7): KAGVTQTPRYLIKTRGQQVTLSCSPISGHRSVSWYQQTPGQGLQFLFEYFSETQRNKGNFPGRFSGRQFSNSRSEMNVSTLELGDSALYLCASSFEGAYEQYFGPGTRLTVT.

V and J are TRBV5-1 and TRBJ2-7, with 14 bases that match TRBD2. With V trimmed by 0 bases and J by 2 bases, 10 bases remained unmatched. Germline assignment: CDR1 SGHRS and CDR2 YFSETQ. This CDR3 has 19 residues. CDR3 protein: CASSLEPPPTSGRAYEQYF. CDR3 in DNA: TGCGCCAGCAGCTTGGAGCCCCCTCCGACTAGCGGGAGGGCCTACGAGCAGTACTTC.

This chain uses TRBV11-3 with TRBJ2-7; 7 nucleotides align to TRBD1. V gave up 4 bases and J gave up 4 bases; unmatched junction bases: 10. The CDR3 sequence is 15 residues long. The V gene's germline CDR1 is SGHNT and CDR2 YENEEA. DNA of the CDR3: TGTGCCAGCAGCTCCAGGACAGGAGCCCAATACGAGCAGTACTTC. Its protein product is CASSSRTGAQYEQYF.

This chain links TRBV2 with TRBJ1-1; D may be TRBD1 (5 bases). This CDR3 is built from 17 residues. Germline CDR1 is SNHLY and CDR2 is FYNNEI. V lost 2 bases to trimming and J lost 0 bases, with 16 bases between them. The CDR3 reads CASSEPTGTGMNTEAFF. In nucleotides, the CDR3 is TGTGCCAGCAGTGAACCAACCGGGACGGGGATGAACACTGAAGCTTTCTTT. Combining the CDR3 with reference TRBV2 and TRBJ1-1 gives the whole variable domain EPEVTQTPSHQVTQMGQEVILRCVPISNHLYFYWYRQILGQKVEFLVSFYNNEISEKSEIFDDQFSVERPDGSNFTLKIRSTKLEDSAMYFCASSEPTGTGMNTEAFFGQGTRLTVV.

CDR3 bases: TGTGCCAGCAGTCAACAGTGGGGGGCCTACGAGCAGTACTTC. This gives the protein CASSQQWGAYEQYF. This chain uses TRBV27 with TRBJ2-7; D is perhaps TRBD2 (6 bases). V lost 5 bases, J lost 2 bases, and 13 bases lay in between. The V gene's germline CDR1 is MNHEY and CDR2 SMNVEV (reference sequence). The CDR3 is made up of 14 amino acids.

The rearrangement uses TRBV16 and TRBJ2-1; D is ambiguous. This CDR3 spans 11 amino acids. Germline CDR1 is KGHSY and CDR2 is FQNENV. V was trimmed by 2 bases and J by 6 bases, leaving 2 bases between them. The CDR3 spells CASSQPNEQFF. As DNA, the CDR3 is TGTGCCAGCAGCCAACCCAATGAGCAGTTCTTC.